A single sample gave rise to the 31 T cell receptor beta chains below, sequenced in a study of T cell repertoires in cytomegalovirus infection. TCRdb processed the reads anew with MiXCR; each CDR3 protein has one entry. The table has about 220,000 distinct CDR3 sequences, 38% seen once. These receptors' targets are unknown. Sequenced here: CD8+ T cells from cultured PBMCs, sampled from culture after CMV antigen stimulation. All receptors derive from a human donor in good health (CMV status not recorded). Some clones in this sample may be carry-over from other donors' samples.

In its sample, this clonotype was seen once. CDR3 sequence reads: CASSTYPGNTDTQYF. DNA of the CDR3: TGTGCCAGCAGCACCTATCCGGGCAACACAGATACGCAGTATTTT. The V gene is TRBV7-9, the J gene TRBJ2-3; D gene uncertain. Trimming shortened V by 5 bases and J by 2 bases, and 14 bases separated the two germline ends. The CDR3 covers 15 residues. Germline V lookup: CDR1 SEHNR, CDR2 FQNEAQ (reference sequence).

The chain combines TRBV7-9 with TRBJ2-1; possibly TRBD2 for D (6 bases). This CDR3 contains 15 residues. Trimming removed 5 bases at V and 4 bases at J, with 15 bases between. CDR1 is SEHNR, CDR2 FQNEAQ, per germline (reference sequence). CDR3 in DNA: TGTGCCAGCAGCCGAGGAGGGTCGTATTACAATGAGCAGTTCTTC. It codes for CASSRGGSYYNEQFF.

The chain is built from TRBV2 and TRBJ1-2; D gene ambiguous. This CDR3 is 14 amino acids long. Trimming pared 1 base from V and 5 bases from J, leaving 11 bases between. Germline CDR1 is SNHLY and CDR2 is FYNNEI. The CDR3 sequence: CASSEGSFGYGYTF. CDR3 in DNA: TGTGCCAGCAGTGAAGGTAGCTTTGGTTATGGCTACACCTTC.

The V call is TRBV7-9, the J call TRBJ2-7, with 8 positions matching TRBD1. The germline gives CDR1 SEHNR, CDR2 FQNEAQ (reference sequence). The CDR3 is 16 residues long. J gave up 2 bases and V 4 bases, and 10 bases lay outside the gene matches. This chain's CDR3 is CASSSPGQGDTYEQYF. The CDR3 coding sequence is TGTGCCAGCAGCTCACCAGGACAGGGCGATACCTACGAGCAGTACTTC.

The genes are TRBV3-1 and TRBJ2-1; no definite D call. V lost 0 bases, J lost 0 bases, and 15 bases lay in between. CDR3 size: 18 residues. The germline V gene has CDR1 LGHDT and CDR2 YNNKEL (reference sequence). For the CDR3, the DNA is TGTGCCAGCAGCCAAGAAATAAAGCCCATTAGCTCCTACAATGAGCAGTTCTTC. Translated, it gives CASSQEIKPISSYNEQFF.

This clonotype was seen a few times. CDR3: CASSYSKRESQPQHF. CDR3 bases: TGTGCCAGCAGTTACTCGAAGAGGGAATCTCAGCCCCAGCATTTT. The genes are TRBV6-6 and TRBJ1-5; D is uncertain. V was shortened by 0 bases and J by 6 bases, with 12 bases between the two germline ends. Germline loops: CDR1 MNHNY, CDR2 SVGAGI (reference sequence). CDR3 length equals 15 residues.

The CDR3 DNA follows: TGTGCCAGCAGTTTATCTGACAGTTCCTACGAGCAGTACTTC. It translates to CASSLSDSSYEQYF. The genes are TRBV27 and TRBJ2-7, with a weak D call TRBD1 (5 bases). Looked up from germline, CDR1 is MNHEY and CDR2 is SMNVEV (reference sequence). The CDR3 contains 14 residues. Trimming cost V 0 bases and J 1 base, with 7 bases left between them.

The V gene is TRBV7-6, the J gene TRBJ2-3; D ambiguous. The CDR3 runs 17 residues. Trimming took off 1 base at V and 2 bases at J, with 16 bases between the two ends. From germline, CDR1 is SGHVS and CDR2 FNYEAQ. This CDR3 reads CASSLVGGESATDTQYF. The CDR3 coding sequence is TGTGCCAGCAGCTTAGTCGGCGGAGAGTCTGCCACAGATACGCAGTATTTT.

This clonotype was counted a few times. The rearrangement links TRBV11-2 to TRBJ1-1, with D maybe TRBD1 (5 bases). The CDR3 totals 15 residues. V lost 0 bases to trimming and J lost 0 bases, with 8 bases between them. The germline V gene encodes CDR1 SGHAT and CDR2 FQNNGV. DNA of the CDR3: TGTGCCAGCAGCTTAGAGGGGGTCATGAACACTGAAGCTTTCTTT. It translates to CASSLEGVMNTEAFF.

In its sample, this clonotype was seen many times. The V gene is TRBV7-2, the J gene TRBJ2-1; a possible D gene is TRBD1 (6 bases). Germline CDR1 SGHTA, CDR2 FQGNSA. Between the trimmed V and J ends, which lost 5 bases and 9 bases, there was a span of 14 bases. The CDR3 length is 13 residues. The CDR3 is CASSPDSFSEQFF. The CDR3 bases are TGTGCCAGCAGCCCGGACAGTTTTAGTGAGCAGTTCTTC.

The chain is built from TRBV19 and TRBJ1-1; 7 bases line up with TRBD1. V lost 1 base and J lost 3; bases outside the gene matches: 5. The CDR3 runs to 15 residues. CDR1 is LNHDA, CDR2 SQIVND, per germline (reference sequence). CDR3 nucleotides: TGTGCCAGTAGTATAGGGGGACAGAGATACACTGAAGCTTTCTTT. Translation gives CASSIGGQRYTEAFF.

This sequence joins TRBV7-6 and TRBJ1-5; the D is unclear. This CDR3 contains 14 residues. The germline V gene encodes CDR1 SGHVS and CDR2 FNYEAQ. Trimming removed 3 bases at V and 7 bases at J, with 13 bases between. The CDR3 DNA is TGTGCCAGCAGCTTGGGAAGTCTCGGGCAGCCCCAGCATTTT. Protein: CASSLGSLGQPQHF.

The V call is TRBV9, the J call TRBJ1-2, with D unclear. Per the germline V gene, CDR1 is SGDLS and CDR2 is YYNGEE. Trimming took 0 bases from V and 2 from J, leaving 11 bases between them. The CDR3 is made up of 15 amino acids. The CDR3 DNA is TGTGCCAGCAGCGTAGGGAGTCTCGGCAACTATGGCTACACCTTC. The encoded protein is CASSVGSLGNYGYTF.

The chain has TRBV3-1 and TRBJ1-5, with D possibly TRBD1 on 6 matching bases. V was clipped by 6 bases and J by 6 bases, with 15 bases between them. Germline V gene data show CDR1 as LGHDT and CDR2 as YNNKEL (reference sequence). The CDR3 is 14 residues long. CDR3 nucleotides: TGTGCCAGCAGTCCGGACAGCATCCTTCAGCCCCAGCATTTT. Its protein product is CASSPDSILQPQHF.

The chain combines TRBV5-5 with TRBJ2-7, with 9 positions matching TRBD2. Germline V CDR1 and CDR2: SGHKS, YYEKEE (reference sequence). CDR3 size: 17 residues. Unmatched junction bases numbered 9, after V lost 0 bases and J lost 2 bases. This chain's CDR3 is CASSLAGLADIPYEQYF. DNA of the CDR3: TGTGCCAGCAGCTTGGCGGGACTAGCCGATATTCCCTACGAGCAGTACTTC.

The V gene is TRBV10-2, the J gene TRBJ1-2, with D tentatively TRBD1 (6 bases). Trimming removed 5 bases at V and 5 bases at J, with 9 bases between. This CDR3 contains 12 residues. The germline gives CDR1 WSHSY, CDR2 SAAADI. In DNA form, the CDR3 reads TGCGCCAGCAGTAAGGACAGTTATGGCTACACCTTC. Translated, it gives CASSKDSYGYTF.

This clonotype was seen more than once but under ten times. The J gene is TRBJ2-7, the V gene TRBV7-3, with 10 bases that match TRBD1. Germline V CDR1 and CDR2: SGHTA, FQGTGA. The V and J ends lost 3 bases and 6 bases, in that order; junction bases with no gene match: 5. The CDR3 runs 14 residues. The CDR3: CASSLGQGSFEQYF. CDR3 DNA sequence: TGTGCCAGCAGCTTGGGACAGGGGTCTTTCGAGCAGTACTTC.

The CDR3 protein is CASSSKTGVNEQFF. CDR3 coding DNA: TGTGCCAGCAGTTCCAAGACAGGAGTTAATGAGCAGTTCTTC. The chain joins TRBV27 to TRBJ2-1; perhaps TRBD1 as D (6 bases). Looked up from germline, CDR1 is MNHEY and CDR2 is SMNVEV (reference sequence). Trimming stripped 4 bases from V and 7 bases from J, with 14 bases between. The CDR3 extends over 14 amino acids.

The table lists this clonotype with many counts. The J gene is TRBJ1-1, the V gene TRBV5-4; D is ambiguous. Trimming cost V 7 bases and J 0 bases, with 10 bases left between them. Germline V gene data show CDR1 as SGHNT and CDR2 as YYREEE (reference sequence). This CDR3 has 13 amino acids. The CDR3 is CASSAAVNTEAFF. The DNA for the CDR3 is TGTGCCAGCTCTGCTGCGGTGAACACTGAAGCTTTCTTT.

V and J are TRBV7-8 and TRBJ1-2; a possible D gene is TRBD1 (5 bases). The V end was cut by 2 bases, the J end by 0 bases, with 16 bases between. The germline V gene encodes CDR1 SGHVS and CDR2 FQNEAQ. The CDR3 consists of 17 residues. The CDR3 DNA reads as TGTGCCAGCAGCTTACCCTTACACCCGACAGCTAACTATGGCTACACCTTC. It is translated as CASSLPLHPTANYGYTF.

There are a few counts of this clonotype. The rearrangement uses TRBV27 and TRBJ1-5, with D perhaps matching TRBD1 (5 bases). The CDR3 runs to 14 residues. Germline V gene data show CDR1 as MNHEY and CDR2 as SMNVEV (reference sequence). With 7 bases removed from V and 2 bases from J, the gap between germline ends came to 12 bases. CDR3 in DNA: TGTGCCAGCACCTCAGTACAGGGCAATCAGCCCCAGCATTTT. This codes for CASTSVQGNQPQHF.

The V gene is TRBV7-9, the J gene TRBJ1-1; tentatively, D is TRBD1 (6 bases). V was trimmed by 5 bases and J by 1 base, leaving 11 bases between them. CDR1 and CDR2 from the germline V gene are SEHNR and FQNEAQ (reference sequence). This CDR3 has 14 residues. CDR3 nucleotides: TGTGCCAGCAGCGGGGGCATAGAGAACACTGAAGCTTTCTTT. Translation gives CASSGGIENTEAFF.

This clonotype was detected only a few times. The chain has TRBV7-3 and TRBJ2-2; D assignment may be TRBD1 or TRBD2 (5 bases each). The V end lost 8 bases, the J end lost 0 bases, and 10 bases lay between the germline ends. The CDR3 runs to 14 residues. Germline lookup yields CDR1 SGHTA and CDR2 FQGTGA. The CDR3 sequence: CASRGGSNTGELFF. CDR3 coding DNA: TGTGCCAGCCGGGGCGGGTCGAACACCGGGGAGCTGTTTTTT.

The rearrangement links TRBV7-8 to TRBJ1-5, with D uncertain. The germline CDR1 and CDR2 sequences are SGHVS and FQNEAQ. V lost 6 bases to trimming and J lost 5 bases, with 11 bases between them. The CDR3 sequence is 13 residues long. The CDR3 reads CASRVTLDQPQHF. DNA for the CDR3: TGTGCCAGCAGGGTGACTTTGGATCAGCCCCAGCATTTT.

The chain is built from TRBV7-8 and TRBJ2-7; D could derive from TRBD1 or TRBD2 (5 bases each). The germline gives CDR1 SGHVS, CDR2 FQNEAQ. The CDR3 sequence is 14 residues long. V was cut by 3 bases and J by 0 bases, with 9 bases left in between. CDR3 DNA: TGTGCCAGCAGCTTCCGGGGCACCTCCTACGAGCAGTACTTC. This translates into CASSFRGTSYEQYF. Full variable domain (remainder filled in from reference TRBV7-8 and TRBJ2-7): GAGVSQSPRYKVAKRGQDVALRCDPISGHVSLFWYQQALGQGPEFLTYFQNEAQLDKSGLPSDRFFAERPEGSVSTLKIQRTQQEDSAVYLCASSFRGTSYEQYFGPGTRLTVT.

V gene TRBV12-3 or TRBV12-4 combines with J gene TRBJ2-5; D uncertain. The CDR3 runs 11 residues. Trimming shortened V by 7 bases and J by 5 bases, and 8 bases separated the two germline ends. CDR3 DNA sequence: TGTGCCAGCACCTCGGGTGAGACCCAGTACTTC. It encodes CASTSGETQYF.

This chain uses TRBV5-6 with TRBJ1-5; TRBD1 is a possible D gene (6 bases). Germline assignment: CDR1 SGHDT and CDR2 YYEEEE. Trimming left V 0 bases short and J 1 base short, with 8 bases between. This CDR3 is built from 15 residues. CDR3 coding DNA: TGTGCCAGCAGCTTGGGGACAGCAAGCAATCAGCCCCAGCATTTT. This translates into CASSLGTASNQPQHF.

This clonotype turned up a few times. The V call is TRBV6-1, the J call TRBJ2-7; D remains ambiguous. The CDR3 is 15 residues long. Per the germline V gene, CDR1 is MNHNS and CDR2 is SASEGT. V dropped 2 bases and J dropped 0 bases, with 11 bases sitting between them. CDR3 loop: CASSEWWSSSYEQYF. Here the CDR3 DNA reads TGTGCCAGCAGTGAATGGTGGAGCAGCTCCTACGAGCAGTACTTC.

The CDR3 here is CASSPRTGSRQETQYF. The CDR3 DNA reads as TGTGCCAGCTCACCACGCACCGGGAGCCGGCAAGAGACCCAGTACTTC. This chain connects TRBV18 to TRBJ2-5; weak D call: TRBD2 (6 bases). V was pared by 1 base and J by 2 bases, with 14 bases between. The CDR3 is 16 residues long. Germline loops: CDR1 KGHSH, CDR2 LQKENI. Combining the CDR3 with reference TRBV18 and TRBJ2-5 gives the whole variable domain NAGVMQNPRHLVRRRGQEARLRCSPMKGHSHVYWYRQLPEEGLKFMVYLQKENIIDESGMPKERFSAEFPKEGPSILRIQQVVRGDSAAYFCASSPRTGSRQETQYFGPGTRLLVL.

The chain carries TRBV7-6 and TRBJ2-7; TRBD2 is a possible D gene (5 bases). The germline CDR1 and CDR2 sequences are SGHVS and FNYEAQ. The CDR3 is 15 residues long. The ends were cut back, 1 base at V and 4 bases at J, with 14 bases in the middle. The CDR3 DNA is TGTGCCAGCAGCTTAGACCTCTCTTCGGGGTACGAGCAGTACTTC. As protein: CASSLDLSSGYEQYF.

This chain connects TRBV7-8 to TRBJ2-1; perhaps TRBD2 as D (6 bases). The CDR3 extends over 18 amino acids. V lost 2 bases and J 0 bases, leaving 17 bases between the germline ends. Germline CDR1 reads SGHVS; CDR2 reads FQNEAQ. This CDR3 is CASSLRGTAINSYNEQFF. As DNA, the CDR3 is TGTGCCAGCAGCTTACGCGGGACCGCCATCAACTCCTACAATGAGCAGTTCTTC.